This T cell receptor (beta chain) was recovered during a study of T cells in Graves' hyperthyroidism and ophthalmopathy (dated by TCRdb to the late 2010s). Study-level background: Peripheral blood samples were taken at initial diagnosis, before any treatment was given. A discovery cohort of around 100 patients, fewer than 50 with Graves' ophthalmopathy and 57 with stable Graves' hyperthyroidism, was used to find distinguishing TCR V-J signatures. Whether ophthalmopathy could be predicted prospectively was tested in an independent validation cohort made up of roughly 19 hyperthyroidism patients plus 17 patients who later progressed to ophthalmopathy. For training and testing, the 110 or so patients in the discovery cohort were randomly divided in a 7:3 ratio. In addition, the study compared T-cell repertoires in thyroid tissue and in blood from six Graves' hyperthyroidism patients. After blood sampling, hyperthyroidism patients were treated with methimazole at a starting dose of 30 mg daily, and ophthalmopathy patients were treated with high-dose intravenous methylprednisolone. According to the paper, TCR Vbeta CDR3 sequencing was carried out on over 130 peripheral blood samples, which came from 40 to 45 ophthalmopathy, around 75 hyperthyroidism and roughly 17 progressor patients.

What the authors observed across the whole study: Blood samples also contained most of the expanded thyroid clonotypes (frequency above 0.001), which suggests that blood repertoires may reflect thyroid immune responses. A 13 V-J signature model separated ophthalmopathy from stable hyperthyroidism, with about 90% sensitivity and roughly 81% specificity in cross-validation and 80%/75% in testing. No statistical method was used to set the sample size in advance, and investigators knew the group allocation. In validation, progression to ophthalmopathy was predicted by the model with 55% to 71% sensitivity and around 76% specificity, a median of roughly six months before onset.

Stable Graves' hyperthyroidism was defined as no progression to ophthalmopathy during 18 months of follow-up. Hyperthyroidism patients were newly diagnosed, had a disease duration of under 2 months, and were aged 18 to 65 years. The study excluded patients with uncontrolled infections, other autoimmune diseases, pregnancy or lactation. Diagnoses were established on the basis of clinical symptoms, serum thyroxine and TRAb, thyroid ultrasound, and orbital computed tomography. PBMCs were isolated from 7.5 to 10 ml of fresh peripheral blood by Ficoll-Paque density gradient centrifugation. Total RNA was extracted using Trizol reagent, and RNA quality was assessed on an Agilent 2100 Bioanalyzer. There are many counts of this clonotype. The clone's antigen remains unknown. No quality values exist for individual bases; no much larger clone is one base distant. The TCR beta CDR3 regions were amplified from the RNA transcripts. The first round of RT-PCR for the TCR CDR3 was performed with the HTBI primer set and the Qiagen OneStep RT-PCR kit. Libraries were constructed in a second round of multiplex PCR, after which size selection and purification were carried out. Libraries were sequenced paired-end with 100 bp reads on an Illumina HiSeq2000. The source study handled its data this way. SOAPnuke was used to process the raw data, throwing out any read that contained adapters or uncalled bases, had a mean Phred below 15, or lacked an exact constant-primer or identifier match. High-quality paired reads were merged using COPE v1.2.5, and each unique nucleotide sequence was defined as a clonotype. Clonotypes were aligned to IMGT TRBV, TRBD and TRBJ reference segments using MiTCR v1.1. Only V-J combinations with frequency above 0.0001, covering 99.2% of repertoires, were analysed. The TCS score was defined as F50 (clonal expansion) divided by E x V (chaos), with BLOSUM62-based TCRdist calculated between CDR3 peptides within each V-J. Welch's t-statistics and random forest reduced roughly 540 V-J features to under 15, which were used in a naive Bayes classifier (R e1071). TCRdb trimmed the raw reads at Q25, called clones with MiXCR and kept productive beta chains. Rows are unified per CDR3 protein, each entry keeping the most common DNA and genes. Clone size and V and J calls follow TCRdb, not the original study. In all, the sample holds hundreds of thousands of distinct CDR3 sequences, and approximately 19% of those were seen once. About 4% of the sample rests with the top ten.

Spanning cysteine to phenylalanine, the CDR3 consists of 15 amino acids. Left in the record is the CDR3 DNA by itself, 45 bases read in frame from the first base. The germline V gene gives CDR1 as MNHEY and CDR2 as SVGAGI. Trimmed from V: 2 bases; trimmed from J: 7 bases; junction bases lacking a gene match: 4. The chain is made from TRBV6-5 and TRBJ1-3; TRBD1 fits 11 bases in the junction. The sample consisted of blood. The receptor was isolated from a woman aged 18-35 years with Graves' hyperthyroidism. Read as DNA, the sequence is TGTGCCAGCAGTTACCTCCGGGACAGGGGGAACACCATATATTTT. Its product reads: CASSYLRDRGNTIYF.